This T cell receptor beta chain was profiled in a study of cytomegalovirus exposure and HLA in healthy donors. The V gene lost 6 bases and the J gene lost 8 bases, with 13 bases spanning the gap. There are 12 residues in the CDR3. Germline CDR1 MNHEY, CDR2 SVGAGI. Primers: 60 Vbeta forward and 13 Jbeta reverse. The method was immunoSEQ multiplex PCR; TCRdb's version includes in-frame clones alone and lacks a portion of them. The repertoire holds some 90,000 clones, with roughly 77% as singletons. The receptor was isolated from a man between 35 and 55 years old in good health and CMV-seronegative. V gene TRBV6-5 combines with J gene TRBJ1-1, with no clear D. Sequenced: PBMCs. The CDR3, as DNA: TGTGCCAGCAGCCCCTCGGGGAGAGAAGCTTTCTTT. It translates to CASSPSGREAFF.